This T cell receptor beta chain was recorded in a study of molecular identifiers for immune sequencing clone quantification. In its sample, this clonotype ranks as medium-sized (0.01 to 0.1%). Its antigen is still unknown. Overall study results and limits: In naive cells, under 1% of molecules belonged to clones above 20 RNA copies, against over 98% in effector cells.

Sorted naive CD8 T cells were those defined as CD8+CD4-CCR7+CD45RA+. Previously reported methods and listed TCR primers produced the bulk TCR libraries. One entry per CDR3 protein, called by TCRdb with MiXCR from the PCR reads. The sample shows about 12,000 distinct CDR3 sequences, 15% to 20% of them seen only once. The germline V gene has CDR1 KGHSH and CDR2 LQKENI. CDR3 size: 16 residues. V was trimmed by 3 bases and J by 2 bases, leaving 15 bases between them. Sequencing was carried out using naive CD8+ T cells from blood, with Jurkat cell RNA spiked in. Noted subset: FACS-sorted CD8+CD4-CCR7+CD45RA+ naive T cells. This receptor was obtained from a human donor in good health. Some libraries in this study had Jurkat cell RNA spiked in. This sequence joins TRBV18 and TRBJ2-3, with TRBD2 as a possible D gene (6 bases). DNA for the CDR3: TGTGCCAGCTCACCCTCTATGGCGGGGTTCACAGATACGCAGTATTTT. Translation gives CASSPSMAGFTDTQYF.